The 18 T cell receptor beta chains below all came from one sample that was sequenced in a study of CD8+CD57+ T cells in acquired aplastic anemia. TCR beta VDJ combinations and CDR3 sequences were profiled from genomic DNA. TCRdb recomputed calls from the reads with MiXCR, one row per CDR3 protein. The sample yields more than 100,000 distinct CDR3 sequences, around 46% seen once. Sequenced input: sorted CD4+, CD8+, or CD8+CD57+ T cells (not recorded which) from PBMCs. These receptors came from a human donor in good health, serving as a control.

The chain couples TRBV10-3 to TRBJ2-7; D gene unclear. The CDR3 contains 14 residues. Trimming took off 3 bases at V and 5 bases at J, with 14 bases between the two ends. The germline CDR1 and CDR2 sequences are ENHRY and SYGVKD. The DNA of the CDR3 is TGTGCCATCAGTGACCGGGCCTATAGGAACGAGCAGTACTTC. Amino acid sequence: CAISDRAYRNEQYF.

About this clonotype itself: The conserved phenylalanine or tryptophan normally closing the CDR3 is absent here, so this likely arose from a read error. The gene calls are TRBV10-3 and TRBJ1-1; D perhaps matches TRBD1 (6 bases). The CDR3 spans 14 residues. The germline CDR1 and CDR2 sequences are ENHRY and SYGVKD. CDR3 in DNA: TGTGCCACCAGTTATACCAGGGGGAACACTGAAGCTTTCCTT. Translating gives CATSYTRGNTEAFL.

This clonotype turned up a few times. This may stem from a read error, because a much larger clone lies one nucleotide away. The final CDR3 position lacks the conserved phenylalanine or tryptophan, pointing to a likely read error. V usage is TRBV9 and J usage is TRBJ2-2; 9 positions match TRBD2. J lost 1 base, V lost 0 bases, and 4 bases had no gene match. The CDR3 runs to 17 residues. In germline, CDR1 is SGDLS, CDR2 YYNGEE. For the CDR3, the DNA is TGTGCCAGCAGCGTAGTACCACTAGCGGGGAACACCGGGGAGCTGTTTTGT. Translated: CASSVVPLAGNTGELFC.

The sample holds a few counts of this clonotype. This chain joins TRBV10-3 and TRBJ1-6; D is undetermined. Germline values: CDR1 ENHRY, CDR2 SYGVKD. The V and J ends lost 9 bases and 6 bases respectively, with 12 bases between them. The length of the CDR3 is 13 residues. The DNA for the CDR3 is TGTGCCATTACGGATGCGGCTAATTCACCCCTCCACTTT. Its protein product is CAITDAANSPLHF.

This sequence joins TRBV7-6 and TRBJ2-2; the D gene is possibly TRBD2 (5 bases). Trimming removed 0 bases at V and 7 bases at J, with 9 bases between. Germline assignment: CDR1 SGHVS and CDR2 FNYEAQ. CDR3 length: 14 residues. The CDR3: CASSLAGVRGELFF. The DNA of the CDR3 is TGTGCCAGCAGCTTAGCGGGAGTACGCGGGGAGCTGTTTTTT. The whole variable domain, remainder taken from reference TRBV7-6 and TRBJ2-2, is GAGVSQSPRYKVTKRGQDVALRCDPISGHVSLYWYRQALGQGPEFLTYFNYEAQQDKSGLPNDRFSAERPEGSISTLTIQRTEQRDSAMYRCASSLAGVRGELFFGEGSRLTVL.

The chain joins TRBV10-3 to TRBJ2-7, with TRBD2 identical over 12 bases. Looked up from germline, CDR1 is ENHRY and CDR2 is SYGVKD. The CDR3 has 16 amino acids. V lost 4 bases and J lost 2; bases outside the gene matches: 6. The CDR3 reads CAISGASGGAAYEQYF. CDR3 sequence (DNA): TGTGCCATCAGTGGCGCTAGCGGGGGGGCTGCCTACGAGCAGTACTTC.

This clonotype was picked up many times. V is TRBV24-1 and J is TRBJ2-3; maybe TRBD1 (6 bases). The CDR3 covers 16 residues. The V and J ends lost 3 bases and 2 bases respectively, with 14 bases between them. Germline CDR1 and CDR2: KGHDR and SFDVKD. CDR3 residues: CATSDPRDTFTDTQYF. The CDR3 region has the DNA TGTGCCACCAGTGATCCTCGGGACACTTTCACAGATACGCAGTATTTT.

This clonotype came up many times. The chain employs TRBV9 and TRBJ2-2; D might be TRBD1 or TRBD2, each matching 5 bases. Germline V gene sequence: CDR1 SGDLS, CDR2 YYNGEE. The CDR3 loop spans 16 amino acids. Between the trimmed V and J ends, which lost 5 bases and 4 bases, there was a span of 18 bases. As DNA, the CDR3 is TGTGCCAGCAGTCCAGAGAGGGGCCAGTCCACCGGGGAGCTGTTTTTT. It translates to CASSPERGQSTGELFF.

V is TRBV15 and J is TRBJ2-7; D might be TRBD2 (5 bases). This CDR3 has 15 residues. Germline V gene lookup returns CDR1 LNHNV and CDR2 YYDKDF (reference sequence). Trimming removed 0 bases at V and 0 bases at J, with 9 bases between. CDR3 DNA: TGTGCCACCAGCAGAGATCTGGGGAGCTCCTACGAGCAGTACTTC. Amino acids: CATSRDLGSSYEQYF.

This clonotype is a singleton in its sample. Its ends do not fully match the called genes, so a read error is possible. The chain has TRBV12-3 or TRBV12-4 and TRBJ1-5; 8 positions agree with TRBD1. The CDR3 runs to 18 residues. The CDR3: CAGRLSRLRDRSNQPQHF. The CDR3 nucleotides are TGTGCCGGCAGGTTGTCCCGCCTCCGGGACAGGAGCAATCAGCCCCAGCATTTT.

The J gene is TRBJ2-7, the V gene TRBV15; 9 bases fit TRBD1. The trim removed 5 bases at V and 3 bases at J, leaving 11 bases unmatched. Germline lookup yields CDR1 LNHNV and CDR2 YYDKDF (reference sequence). The CDR3 sequence is 16 residues long. The CDR3 bases are TGTGCCACCAGCGGCATTTCCGGGACAGGGATCTACGAGCAGTACTTC. Translation gives CATSGISGTGIYEQYF. Full variable domain (remainder filled in from reference TRBV15 and TRBJ2-7): DAMVIQNPRYQVTQFGKPVTLSCSQTLNHNVMYWYQQKSSQAPKLLFHYYDKDFNNEADTPDNFQSRRPNTSFCFLDIRSPGLGDTAMYLCATSGISGTGIYEQYFGPGTRLTVT.

The gene calls are TRBV7-7 and TRBJ2-3, with 15 bases matching TRBD2. This CDR3 is 16 amino acids long. The germline gives CDR1 SSHAT, CDR2 FNYEAQ (reference sequence). The junction had 2 bases not matched to a gene; V was cut back by 4 bases and J by 3 bases. The DNA for the CDR3 is TGTGCCAGCAGCTCAGGGACTAGCGGGGGGACAGATACGCAGTATTTT. This translates into CASSSGTSGGTDTQYF.

In its sample, this clonotype was seen many times. The chain uses TRBV5-5 and TRBJ2-7; a weak D match, TRBD1 (5 bases). The V and J ends lost 2 bases and 5 bases respectively, with 14 bases between them. CDR3 length: 14 amino acids. Looked up from germline, CDR1 is SGHKS and CDR2 is YYEKEE (reference sequence). The CDR3 sequence is CASSFGRTHNEQYF. The CDR3 DNA follows: TGTGCCAGCAGCTTCGGTCGGACACACAACGAGCAGTACTTC.

Here the CDR3 reads CASSGTGDNEQFF. DNA for the CDR3: TGTGCCAGCAGCGGGACAGGGGACAATGAGCAGTTCTTC. V and J are TRBV11-2 and TRBJ2-1, with TRBD1 identical over 10 bases. The CDR3 is 13 residues long. After removal of 5 bases from V and 5 bases from J, the junction contained 0 bases not matched to a gene. Germline V gene sequence: CDR1 SGHAT, CDR2 FQNNGV.

The V gene is TRBV7-2, the J gene TRBJ2-7, with a tentative D call TRBD1 (6 bases). The germline V gene encodes CDR1 SGHTA and CDR2 FQGNSA. Deletions cut 5 bases from V and 4 bases from J, with 12 bases between. The length of the CDR3 is 13 residues. This chain's CDR3 is CASSVSGEYEQYF. The CDR3 coding sequence is TGTGCCAGCAGCGTATCAGGGGAGTACGAGCAGTACTTC.

A remark on this clonotype: One end of the junction does not line up with germline, which may come from a read error. The chain uses TRBV10-3 and TRBJ2-3, with D possibly matching TRBD1 (6 bases). Germline V CDR1 and CDR2: ENHRY, SYGVKD. The CDR3 is 18 amino acids. The CDR3, as DNA: TGTGCCAGCAGTCAAATACCCGATGGGGGCCTGGCAGGAGATACGCAGTATTTT. Protein sequence: CASSQIPDGGLAGDTQYF.

The V call is TRBV3-1, the J call TRBJ1-1; 7 positions match TRBD1. Per the germline V gene, CDR1 is LGHDT and CDR2 is YNNKEL (reference sequence). This CDR3 spans 16 amino acids. The V gene end was trimmed by 2 bases and the J gene end by 5 bases; junction bases not matched to a gene: 11. The CDR3 loop reads CASSQSPTGIWTEAFF. The CDR3 nucleotides are TGTGCCAGCAGCCAAAGTCCGACAGGGATATGGACTGAAGCTTTCTTT.

To note about this clonotype: It may be a read error: a sequence one base away is much more abundant. The CDR3 DNA follows: TGTGCCACACGGCAGGGAGCAGGATCACCCCTCCACTTT. Amino acids: CATRQGAGSPLHF. This chain uses TRBV18 with TRBJ1-6; tentative D call: TRBD1 (5 bases). From germline, CDR1 is KGHSH and CDR2 LQKENI. The V end lost 10 bases, the J end lost 10 bases, and 17 bases lay between the germline ends. CDR3 length equals 13 residues.